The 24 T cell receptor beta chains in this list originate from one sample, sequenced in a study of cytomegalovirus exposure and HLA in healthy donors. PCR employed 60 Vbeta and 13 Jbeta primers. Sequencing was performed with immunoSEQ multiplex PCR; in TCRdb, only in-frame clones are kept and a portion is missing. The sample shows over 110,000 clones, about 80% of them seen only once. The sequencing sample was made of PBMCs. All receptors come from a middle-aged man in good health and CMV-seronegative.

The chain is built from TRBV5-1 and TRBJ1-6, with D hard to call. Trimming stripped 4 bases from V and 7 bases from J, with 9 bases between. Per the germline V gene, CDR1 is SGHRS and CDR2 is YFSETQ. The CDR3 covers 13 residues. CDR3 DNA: TGCGCCAGCAGCCAAGCAGGAAATTCACCCCTCCACTTT. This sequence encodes CASSQAGNSPLHF.

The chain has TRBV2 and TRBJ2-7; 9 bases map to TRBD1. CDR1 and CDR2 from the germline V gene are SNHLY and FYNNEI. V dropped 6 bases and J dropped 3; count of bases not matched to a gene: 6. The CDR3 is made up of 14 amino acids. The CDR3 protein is CASRTETGGYEQYF. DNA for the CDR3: TGTGCCAGCAGGACGGAGACAGGGGGCTACGAGCAGTACTTC.

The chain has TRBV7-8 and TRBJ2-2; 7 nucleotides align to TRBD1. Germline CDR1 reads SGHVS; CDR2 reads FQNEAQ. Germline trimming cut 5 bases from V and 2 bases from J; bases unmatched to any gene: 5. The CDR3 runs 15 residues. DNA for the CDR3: TGTGCCAGCAGCCCCAACAGGGGTAACACCGGGGAGCTGTTTTTT. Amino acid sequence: CASSPNRGNTGELFF.

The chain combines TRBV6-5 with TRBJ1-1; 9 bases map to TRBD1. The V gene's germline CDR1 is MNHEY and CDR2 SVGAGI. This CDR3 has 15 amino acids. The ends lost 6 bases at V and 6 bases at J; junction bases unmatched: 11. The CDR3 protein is CASSQNRGRGPEAFF. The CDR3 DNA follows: TGTGCCAGCAGCCAGAACAGGGGGCGAGGCCCTGAAGCTTTCTTT.

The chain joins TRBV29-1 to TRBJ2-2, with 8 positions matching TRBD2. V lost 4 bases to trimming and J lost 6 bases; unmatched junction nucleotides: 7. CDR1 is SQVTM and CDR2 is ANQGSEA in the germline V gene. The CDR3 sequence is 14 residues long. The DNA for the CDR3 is TGCAGCGTTGCCGGGACTAGTTTTTCCGGGGAGCTGTTTTTT. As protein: CSVAGTSFSGELFF.

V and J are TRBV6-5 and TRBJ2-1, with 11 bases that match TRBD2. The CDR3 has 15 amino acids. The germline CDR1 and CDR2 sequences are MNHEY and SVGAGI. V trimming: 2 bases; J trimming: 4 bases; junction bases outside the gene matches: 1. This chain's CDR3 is CASSYVAGGYNEQFF. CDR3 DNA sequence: TGTGCCAGCAGTTACGTAGCGGGGGGGTACAATGAGCAGTTCTTC.

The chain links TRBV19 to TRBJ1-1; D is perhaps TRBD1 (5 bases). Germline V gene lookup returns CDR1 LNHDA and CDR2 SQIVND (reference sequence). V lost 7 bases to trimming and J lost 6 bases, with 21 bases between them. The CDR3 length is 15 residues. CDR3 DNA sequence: TGTGCCAGTACCCGGGGGGAATTAGATGTCGCTGAAGCTTTCTTT. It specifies CASTRGELDVAEAFF.

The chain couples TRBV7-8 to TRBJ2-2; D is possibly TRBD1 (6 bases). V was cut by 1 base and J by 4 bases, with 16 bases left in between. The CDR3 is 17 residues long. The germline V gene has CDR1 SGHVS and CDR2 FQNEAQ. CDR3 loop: CASSLVTGFQTTGELFF. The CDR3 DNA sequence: TGTGCCAGCAGCTTAGTGACAGGTTTTCAAACCACCGGGGAGCTGTTTTTT.

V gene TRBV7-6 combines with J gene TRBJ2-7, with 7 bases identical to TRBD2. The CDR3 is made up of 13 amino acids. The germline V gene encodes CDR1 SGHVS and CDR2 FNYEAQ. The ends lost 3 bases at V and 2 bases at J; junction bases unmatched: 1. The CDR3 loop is CASSFREAYEQYF. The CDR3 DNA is TGTGCCAGCAGCTTCCGGGAGGCCTACGAGCAGTACTTC.

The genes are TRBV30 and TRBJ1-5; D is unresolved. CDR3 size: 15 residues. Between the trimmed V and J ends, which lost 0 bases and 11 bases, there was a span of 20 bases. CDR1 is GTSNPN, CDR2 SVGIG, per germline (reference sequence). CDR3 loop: CAWSVQGGFGSAQHF. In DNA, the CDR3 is TGTGCCTGGAGTGTACAAGGAGGGTTTGGGTCAGCCCAGCATTTT.

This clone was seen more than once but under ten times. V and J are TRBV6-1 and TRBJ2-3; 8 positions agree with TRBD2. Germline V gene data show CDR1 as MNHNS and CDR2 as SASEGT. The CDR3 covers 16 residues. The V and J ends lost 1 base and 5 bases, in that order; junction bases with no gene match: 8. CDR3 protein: CASSEGIAGRLDTQYF. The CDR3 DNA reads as TGTGCCAGCAGTGAAGGTATAGCGGGACGCCTAGATACGCAGTATTTT.

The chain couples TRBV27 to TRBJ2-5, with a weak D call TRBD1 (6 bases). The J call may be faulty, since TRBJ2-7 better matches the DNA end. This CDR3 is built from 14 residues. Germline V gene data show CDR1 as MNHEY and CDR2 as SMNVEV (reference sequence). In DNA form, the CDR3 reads TGTGCCAGCAGTCCCCTGGACAGTGGACACGAGCAGTACTTC. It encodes CASSPLDSGHEQYF.

As DNA, the CDR3 is TGTGCCAGCAGGGTAACCGGGACAGGGGACGGGGAGACCCAGTACTTC. The encoded protein is CASRVTGTGDGETQYF. The gene calls are TRBV21-1 and TRBJ2-5; the table's TRBD1 call for D was not verified on the DNA. TRBV21-1 is assigned pseudogene status. This CDR3 has 16 residues.

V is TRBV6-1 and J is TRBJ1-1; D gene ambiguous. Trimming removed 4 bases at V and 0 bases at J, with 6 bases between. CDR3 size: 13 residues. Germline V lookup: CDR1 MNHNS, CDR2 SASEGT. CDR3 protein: CASSGPVNTEAFF. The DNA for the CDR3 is TGTGCCAGCAGTGGCCCAGTGAACACTGAAGCTTTCTTT.

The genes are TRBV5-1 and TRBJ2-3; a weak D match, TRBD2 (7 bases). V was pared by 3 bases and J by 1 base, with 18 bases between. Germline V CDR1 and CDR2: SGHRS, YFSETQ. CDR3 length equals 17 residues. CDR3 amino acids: CASSYNPQGGGTDTQYF. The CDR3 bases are TGCGCCAGCAGCTATAACCCACAGGGAGGGGGCACAGATACGCAGTATTTT.

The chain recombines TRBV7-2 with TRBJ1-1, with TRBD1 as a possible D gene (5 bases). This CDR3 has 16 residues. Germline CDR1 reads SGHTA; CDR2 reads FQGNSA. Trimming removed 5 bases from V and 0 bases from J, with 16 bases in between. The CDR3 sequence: CASSLDDSRLNTEAFF. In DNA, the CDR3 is TGTGCCAGCAGCCTCGACGACAGTCGGCTGAACACTGAAGCTTTCTTT.

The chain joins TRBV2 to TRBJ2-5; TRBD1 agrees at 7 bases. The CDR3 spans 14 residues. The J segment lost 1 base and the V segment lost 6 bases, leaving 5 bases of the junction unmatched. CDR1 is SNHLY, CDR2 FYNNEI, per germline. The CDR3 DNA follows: TGTGCCAGCAGGGCTAACAGGGGCCAAGAGACCCAGTACTTC. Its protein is CASRANRGQETQYF.

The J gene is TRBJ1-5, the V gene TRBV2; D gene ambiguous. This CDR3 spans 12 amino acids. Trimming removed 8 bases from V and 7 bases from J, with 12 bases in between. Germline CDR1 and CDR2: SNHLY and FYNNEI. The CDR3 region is CASEGGGQPQHF. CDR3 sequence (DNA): TGTGCCAGCGAGGGAGGTGGACAGCCCCAGCATTTT.

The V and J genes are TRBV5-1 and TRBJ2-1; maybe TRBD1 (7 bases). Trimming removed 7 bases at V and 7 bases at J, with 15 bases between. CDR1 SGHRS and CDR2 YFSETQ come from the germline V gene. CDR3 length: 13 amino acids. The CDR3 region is CASGGTVANEQFF. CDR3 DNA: TGCGCCAGCGGAGGGACAGTCGCTAATGAGCAGTTCTTC.

CDR3 in amino acids: CASGQGSVDTQYF. Here the CDR3 DNA reads TGCGCCAGCGGGCAGGGTTCCGTAGATACGCAGTATTTT. The chain carries TRBV5-1 and TRBJ2-3; maybe TRBD1 (5 bases). Germline V gives CDR1 SGHRS, CDR2 YFSETQ. V lost 7 bases and J lost 5, with 14 bases in between. This CDR3 region has 13 residues.

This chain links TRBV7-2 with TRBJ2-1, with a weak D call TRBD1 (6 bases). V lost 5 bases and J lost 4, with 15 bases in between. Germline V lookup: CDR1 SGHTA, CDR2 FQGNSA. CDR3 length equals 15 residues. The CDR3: CASSRGGISYNEQFF. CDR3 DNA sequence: TGTGCCAGCAGCCGAGGGGGTATCTCGTACAATGAGCAGTTCTTC.

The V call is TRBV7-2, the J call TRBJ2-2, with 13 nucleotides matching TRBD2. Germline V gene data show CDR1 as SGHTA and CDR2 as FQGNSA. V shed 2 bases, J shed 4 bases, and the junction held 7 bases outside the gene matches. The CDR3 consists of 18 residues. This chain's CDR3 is CASSLILAGGRGTGELFF. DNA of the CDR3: TGTGCCAGCAGCTTAATACTAGCGGGGGGGCGGGGCACCGGGGAGCTGTTTTTT.

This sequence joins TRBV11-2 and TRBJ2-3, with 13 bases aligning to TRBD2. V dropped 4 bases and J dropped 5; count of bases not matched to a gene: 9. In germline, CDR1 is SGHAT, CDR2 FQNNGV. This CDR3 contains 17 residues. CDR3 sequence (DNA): TGTGCCAGCAGCTCTCGACTAGCGGGGGGACACCTAGATACGCAGTATTTT. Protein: CASSSRLAGGHLDTQYF.

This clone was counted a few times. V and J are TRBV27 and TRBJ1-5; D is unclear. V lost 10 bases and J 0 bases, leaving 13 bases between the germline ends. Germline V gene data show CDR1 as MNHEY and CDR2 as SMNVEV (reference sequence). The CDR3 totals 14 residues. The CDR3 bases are TGTGCCACTAGACGGTATTATAGCAATCAGCCCCAGCATTTT. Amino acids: CATRRYYSNQPQHF.